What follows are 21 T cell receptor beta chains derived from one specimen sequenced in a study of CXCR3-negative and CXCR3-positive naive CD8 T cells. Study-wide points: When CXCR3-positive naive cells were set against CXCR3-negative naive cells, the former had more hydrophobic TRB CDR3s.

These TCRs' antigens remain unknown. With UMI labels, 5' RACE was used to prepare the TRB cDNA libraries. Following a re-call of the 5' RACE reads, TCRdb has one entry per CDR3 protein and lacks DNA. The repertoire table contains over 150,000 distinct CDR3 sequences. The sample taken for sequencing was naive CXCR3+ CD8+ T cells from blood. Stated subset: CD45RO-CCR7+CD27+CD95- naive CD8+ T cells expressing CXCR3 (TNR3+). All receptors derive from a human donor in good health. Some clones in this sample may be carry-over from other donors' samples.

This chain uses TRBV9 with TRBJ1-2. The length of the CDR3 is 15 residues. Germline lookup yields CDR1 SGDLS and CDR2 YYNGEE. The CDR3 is CASSVSVTTNYGYTF.

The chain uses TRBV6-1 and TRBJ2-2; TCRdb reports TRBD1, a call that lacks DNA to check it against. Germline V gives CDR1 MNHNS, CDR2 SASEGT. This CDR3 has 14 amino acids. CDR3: CASSPAPGDGELFF.

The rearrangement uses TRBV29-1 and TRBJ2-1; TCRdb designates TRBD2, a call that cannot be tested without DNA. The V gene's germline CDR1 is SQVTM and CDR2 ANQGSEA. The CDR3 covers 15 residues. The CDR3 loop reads CSGVDPRTAYNEQFF.

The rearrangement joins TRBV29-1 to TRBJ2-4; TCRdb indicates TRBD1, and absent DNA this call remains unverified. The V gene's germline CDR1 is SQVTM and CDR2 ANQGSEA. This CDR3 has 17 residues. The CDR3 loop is CSDEDEQGATPTPLQYF.

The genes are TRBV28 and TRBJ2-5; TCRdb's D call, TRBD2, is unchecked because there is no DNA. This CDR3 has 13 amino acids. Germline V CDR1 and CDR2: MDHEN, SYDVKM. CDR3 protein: CASSPELQETQYF.

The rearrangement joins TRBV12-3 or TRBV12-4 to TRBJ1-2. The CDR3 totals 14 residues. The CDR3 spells CASSSAGDGYGYTF.

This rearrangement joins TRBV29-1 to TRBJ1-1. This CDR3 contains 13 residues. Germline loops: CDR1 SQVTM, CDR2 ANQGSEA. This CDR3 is CSVENRLNTEAFF.

CDR3 region: CASSESPGGYNYGYTF. V is TRBV25-1 and J is TRBJ1-2; checking the TCRdb D call of TRBD1 is not possible without DNA. Germline V lookup: CDR1 MGHDK, CDR2 SYGVNS. The CDR3 extends over 16 amino acids.

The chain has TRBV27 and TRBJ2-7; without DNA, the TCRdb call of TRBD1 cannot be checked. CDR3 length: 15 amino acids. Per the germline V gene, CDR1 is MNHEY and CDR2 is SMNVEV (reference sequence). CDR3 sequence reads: CASSPQGFRVHEQYF.

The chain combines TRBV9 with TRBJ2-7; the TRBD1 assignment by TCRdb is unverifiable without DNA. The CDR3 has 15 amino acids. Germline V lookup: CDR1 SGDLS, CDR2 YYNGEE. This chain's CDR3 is CASSVATGGFYEQYF. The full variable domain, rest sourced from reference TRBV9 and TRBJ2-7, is DSGVTQTPKHLITATGQRVTLRCSPRSGDLSVYWYQQSLDQGLQFLIQYYNGEERAKGNILERFSAQQFPDLHSELNLSSLELGDSALYFCASSVATGGFYEQYFGPGTRLTVT.

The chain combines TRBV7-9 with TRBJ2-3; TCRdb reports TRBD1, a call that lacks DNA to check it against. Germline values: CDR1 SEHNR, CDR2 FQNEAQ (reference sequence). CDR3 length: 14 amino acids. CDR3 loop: CATRAGGSTDTQYF.

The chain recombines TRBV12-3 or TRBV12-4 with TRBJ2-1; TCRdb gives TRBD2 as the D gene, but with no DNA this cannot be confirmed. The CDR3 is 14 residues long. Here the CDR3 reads CASSPRATNNEQFF.

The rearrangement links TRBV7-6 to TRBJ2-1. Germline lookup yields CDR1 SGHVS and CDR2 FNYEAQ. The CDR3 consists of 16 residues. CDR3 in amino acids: CASSLVRFESYNEQFF.

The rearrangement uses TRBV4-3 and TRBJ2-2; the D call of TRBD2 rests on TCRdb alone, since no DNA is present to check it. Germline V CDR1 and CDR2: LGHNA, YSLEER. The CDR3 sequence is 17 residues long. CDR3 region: CASSQDRLAANTGELFF.

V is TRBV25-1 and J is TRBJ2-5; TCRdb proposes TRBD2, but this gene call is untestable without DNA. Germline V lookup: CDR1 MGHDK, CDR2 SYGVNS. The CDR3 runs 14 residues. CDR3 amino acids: CASSDLAEQETQYF.

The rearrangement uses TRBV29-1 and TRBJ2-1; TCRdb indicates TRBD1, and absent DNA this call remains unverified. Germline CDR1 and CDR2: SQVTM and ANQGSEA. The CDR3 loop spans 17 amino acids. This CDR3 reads CSVERARNRVTYNEQFF.

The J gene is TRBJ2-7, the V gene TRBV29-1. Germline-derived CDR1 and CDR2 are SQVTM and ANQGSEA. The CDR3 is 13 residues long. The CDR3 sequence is CSVGDRSSYEQYF.

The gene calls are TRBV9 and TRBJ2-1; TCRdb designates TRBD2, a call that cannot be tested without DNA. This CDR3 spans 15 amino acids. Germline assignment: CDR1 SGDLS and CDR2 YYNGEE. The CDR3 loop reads CASNVEGLSYNEQFF.

This CDR3 reads CSARDLWVASNEQFF. The rearrangement joins TRBV20-1 to TRBJ2-1. The CDR3 runs to 15 residues. Per germline, CDR1 DFQATT and CDR2 SNEGSKA (reference sequence).

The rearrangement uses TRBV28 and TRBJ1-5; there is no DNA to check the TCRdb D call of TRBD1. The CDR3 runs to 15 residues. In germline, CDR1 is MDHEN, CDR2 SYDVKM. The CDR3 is CASSRTGKGNQPQHF.

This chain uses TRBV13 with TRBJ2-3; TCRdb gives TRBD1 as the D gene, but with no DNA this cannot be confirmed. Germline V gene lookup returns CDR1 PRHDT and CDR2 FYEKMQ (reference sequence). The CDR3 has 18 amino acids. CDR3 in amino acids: CASSLGLAAPLSSDTQYF.